The T cell receptor (beta chain) under discussion was sequenced for a study of Ad26.COV2.S vaccination and SARS-CoV-2 variants. Study at large: As a participant in COV1001, the donor was in the Ad26.COV2.S trial arm.

Germline CDR1 and CDR2: SGHAT and FQNNGV. Trimming removed 2 bases from V and 0 bases from J, with 14 bases in between. This CDR3 has 17 amino acids. The method was immunoSEQ multiplex PCR; TCRdb's version includes in-frame clones alone and lacks a portion of them. The sample has over 400,000 clones; roughly 89% are singletons. Described treatment: around 19 received Ad26.COV2.S at low or high dose, single or two shots; about five received placebo; per-sample allocation not given. Samples were taken on day 63 after the first vaccine or placebo injection. The chain uses TRBV11-2 and TRBJ1-3; D is uncertain. The specimen was peripheral blood, collected in a trial of Ad26.COV2.S vaccine versus placebo. The clonotype comes from a person aged 18-65 years who received the Ad26.COV2.S COVID-19 vaccine or a placebo. The CDR3 loop reads CASSLFLPGASGNTIYF. CDR3 DNA: TGTGCCAGCAGCTTATTCTTACCGGGCGCCTCTGGAAACACCATATATTTT.